This TCR beta chain was recovered during a study of blood T cell repertoires in COVID-19. About the study: COVID-19 samples collected from the United States, Italy and Spain covered acute and convalescent phases. PBMCs, B-cell-depleted T cells, or T cells were the source of the cDNA or gDNA that made up the material.

This CDR3 has 16 amino acids. CDR1 and CDR2 (germline): SEHNR, FQNEAQ (reference sequence). Trimming cost V 1 base and J 5 bases, with 17 bases left between them. This clone was detected only a few times. The repertoire was sequenced with immunoSEQ multiplex PCR; TCRdb's copy has only in-frame clones and lacks some. The sample has around 250,000 clones; around 88% are singletons. Participant ages covered roughly 18 to 89 years across about two dozen US areas. The sequenced sample was PBMCs or T cells enriched from blood (not recorded which). The clonotype originates from a woman in her fifties or sixties who had recovered from COVID-19. The rearrangement joins TRBV7-9 to TRBJ1-2; possibly TRBD1 for D (6 bases). CDR3 in amino acids: CASSLVGSGQVYGYTF. In nucleotides, the CDR3 is TGTGCCAGCAGCTTAGTCGGTTCGGGACAAGTTTATGGCTACACCTTC.